Below, 21 T cell receptor beta chains from the same sample are listed, as sequenced in a study of Tregs in tolerant kidney transplant recipients. Mixed chimerism was transient after nonmyeloablative marrow transplants from related graft donors. TCRdb's table, derived via immunoSEQ multiplex PCR, lists solely in-frame clones and lacks some. Of around 50,000 clones listed, 89% were seen once; the top ten hold about 16%. This sample comprised CD8+ T cells from blood (PBMCs), obtained 12 months after the transplant. The receptors were sampled from a human patient who received a combined kidney and bone marrow transplant. Some T cells may be provided by the graft donor.

There are a few counts of this clone. This chain connects TRBV11-2 to TRBJ1-2, with TRBD1 as a possible D gene (5 bases). Germline V gene data show CDR1 as SGHAT and CDR2 as FQNNGV. Trimming pared 1 base from V and 4 bases from J, leaving 10 bases between. The CDR3 sequence is 14 residues long. The DNA of the CDR3 is TGTGCCAGCAGCTTAGGTGGGGGGACCTATGGCTACACCTTC. It encodes CASSLGGGTYGYTF. The whole variable domain, filled in from reference TRBV11-2 and TRBJ1-2, reads EAGVAQSPRYKIIEKRQSVAFWCNPISGHATLYWYQQILGQGPKLLIQFQNNGVVDDSQLPKDRFSAERLKGVDSTLKIQPAKLEDSAVYLCASSLGGGTYGYTFGSGTRLTVV.

This chain uses TRBV11-3 with TRBJ2-3; perhaps TRBD2 as D (5 bases). Trimming took 3 bases from V and 2 from J, leaving 12 bases between them. CDR3 length: 15 residues. The germline CDR1 and CDR2 sequences are SGHNT and YENEEA. The chain's CDR3 is CASSLTTGLTDTQYF. The CDR3 bases are TGTGCCAGCAGCTTGACTACCGGGCTCACAGATACGCAGTATTTT. Supplemented by reference TRBV11-3 and TRBJ2-3, the full variable domain reads EAGVVQSPRYKIIEKKQPVAFWCNPISGHNTLYWYLQNLGQGPELLIRYENEEAVDDSQLPKDRFSAERLKGVDSTLKIQPAELGDSAVYLCASSLTTGLTDTQYFGPGTRLTVL.

The rearrangement uses TRBV5-6 and TRBJ2-7; no firm D call. This CDR3 is 15 amino acids long. Trimming cost V 4 bases and J 3 bases, with 17 bases left between them. Germline loops: CDR1 SGHDT, CDR2 YYEEEE. CDR3 region: CASSVDPNLYYEQYF. The CDR3 DNA reads as TGTGCCAGCAGCGTGGACCCTAACCTTTACTACGAGCAGTACTTC. Variable domain in full (rest from reference TRBV5-6 and TRBJ2-7): DAGVTQSPTHLIKTRGQQVTLRCSPKSGHDTVSWYQQALGQGPQFIFQYYEEEERQRGNFPDRFSGHQFPNYSSELNVNALLLGDSALYLCASSVDPNLYYEQYFGPGTRLTVT.

V usage is TRBV18 and J usage is TRBJ2-4; 7 nucleotides line up with TRBD1. V was pared by 8 bases and J by 0 bases, with 13 bases of the junction left unmatched. The CDR3 runs 17 residues. Germline lookup yields CDR1 KGHSH and CDR2 LQKENI. CDR3 residues: CASHPGQTILAKNIQYF. The CDR3 coding sequence is TGTGCCAGCCATCCGGGACAGACTATTCTAGCCAAAAACATTCAGTACTTC.

The chain employs TRBV5-6 and TRBJ2-2, with D uncertain. There are 15 residues in the CDR3. V gave up 3 bases and J gave up 3 bases, with 12 bases separating them. Germline loops: CDR1 SGHDT, CDR2 YYEEEE. The CDR3 region is CASSSGAWDTGELFF. The DNA of the CDR3 is TGTGCCAGCAGCTCAGGCGCCTGGGACACCGGGGAGCTGTTTTTT.

This chain joins TRBV27 and TRBJ2-7, with D unclear. Trimming removed 4 bases from V and 1 base from J, with 2 bases in between. CDR3 length equals 11 residues. Germline V gene sequence: CDR1 MNHEY, CDR2 SMNVEV (reference sequence). The CDR3 spells CASSSSYEQYF. The CDR3 DNA reads TGTGCCAGCAGTTCATCCTACGAGCAGTACTTC.

The rearrangement joins TRBV11-3 to TRBJ2-1; D gene ambiguous. V was cut by 4 bases and J by 9 bases, with 10 bases left in between. The length of the CDR3 is 12 residues. Germline V gene lookup returns CDR1 SGHNT and CDR2 YENEEA. This chain's CDR3 is CASSSSRVEQFF. In DNA, the CDR3 is TGTGCCAGCAGCTCGTCACGGGTTGAGCAGTTCTTC.

The chain has TRBV11-3 and TRBJ1-2; D not certain. CDR3 length: 16 amino acids. V lost 4 bases to trimming and J lost 1 base, with 16 bases between them. Germline V gene sequence: CDR1 SGHNT, CDR2 YENEEA. The CDR3 DNA sequence: TGTGCCAGCAGCTCGACTTTGTCGGCAGTTAACTATGGCTACACCTTC. This translates into CASSSTLSAVNYGYTF.

The chain is built from TRBV29-1 and TRBJ2-1; D is perhaps TRBD2 (5 bases). V lost 7 bases and J 3 bases, leaving 16 bases between the germline ends. CDR3 length equals 14 residues. Germline lookup yields CDR1 SQVTM and CDR2 ANQGSEA. The CDR3 protein is CSAEGSKYYNEQFF. CDR3 DNA sequence: TGCAGCGCCGAGGGTAGCAAGTACTACAATGAGCAGTTCTTC.

The chain combines TRBV12-5 with TRBJ2-5; 9 bases match TRBD1. V dropped 6 bases and J dropped 5; count of bases not matched to a gene: 4. The germline gives CDR1 LGHNT, CDR2 FRNRAP. This CDR3 has 13 amino acids. The CDR3 coding sequence is TGTGCTAGTGGCGGGACAGGGTGGGAGACCCAGTACTTC. Protein: CASGGTGWETQYF.

J is TRBJ2-5 and V is TRBV7-9; TRBD2 matches at 10 bases. The CDR3 totals 18 residues. V was clipped by 5 bases and J by 4 bases; unmatched bases: 16. Germline V gene data show CDR1 as SEHNR and CDR2 as FQNEAQ (reference sequence). CDR3 sequence reads: CASSPIAGGQYKVETQYF. The CDR3 region has the DNA TGTGCCAGCAGCCCTATAGCGGGAGGCCAATATAAAGTAGAGACCCAGTACTTC.

The J gene is TRBJ2-1, the V gene TRBV9; perhaps TRBD2 as D (6 bases). The CDR3 sequence is 15 residues long. V lost 3 bases and J lost 0, with 10 bases in between. Germline CDR1 SGDLS, CDR2 YYNGEE. The CDR3 coding sequence is TGTGCCAGCAGCGCACGGGGGAGCTCCTACAATGAGCAGTTCTTC. Amino acids: CASSARGSSYNEQFF.

This chain uses TRBV7-9 with TRBJ1-1; TRBD1 matches at 7 bases. Trimming removed 3 bases from V and 1 base from J; junction bases left unmatched: 2. The CDR3 has 14 residues. From germline, CDR1 is SEHNR and CDR2 FQNEAQ (reference sequence). DNA for the CDR3: TGTGCCAGCAGCTTGGGACAGCAGAACACTGAAGCTTTCTTT. Translating gives CASSLGQQNTEAFF.

This clone has only a few counts. J is TRBJ2-1 and V is TRBV28, with D tentatively TRBD2 (6 bases). Germline CDR1 MDHEN, CDR2 SYDVKM. The V end was cut by 3 bases, the J end by 0 bases, with 9 bases between. The CDR3 has 15 residues. The CDR3 reads CASSFGGSSYNEQFF. CDR3 coding DNA: TGTGCCAGCAGTTTTGGGGGGAGCTCCTACAATGAGCAGTTCTTC.

The chain is built from TRBV19 and TRBJ2-7, with D perhaps TRBD2 (6 bases). V lost 3 bases to trimming and J lost 4 bases, with 13 bases between them. The CDR3 contains 14 residues. CDR1 is LNHDA, CDR2 SQIVND, per germline (reference sequence). The CDR3 DNA reads TGTGCCAGTAGTATCCACTTAGCGGATTACGAGCAGTACTTC. It translates to CASSIHLADYEQYF.

The J gene is TRBJ2-7, the V gene TRBV5-6; 13 positions match TRBD2. This CDR3 region has 15 residues. Germline lookup yields CDR1 SGHDT and CDR2 YYEEEE. V shed 4 bases, J shed 2 bases, and the junction held 3 bases outside the gene matches. The CDR3 DNA reads as TGTGCCAGCAGCCCAGGACTAGCGGGAGCCTACGAGCAGTACTTC. Amino acids: CASSPGLAGAYEQYF. Based on the CDR3 plus reference TRBV5-6 and TRBJ2-7, the full variable domain is DAGVTQSPTHLIKTRGQQVTLRCSPKSGHDTVSWYQQALGQGPQFIFQYYEEEERQRGNFPDRFSGHQFPNYSSELNVNALLLGDSALYLCASSPGLAGAYEQYFGPGTRLTVT.

This sequence joins TRBV4-1 and TRBJ1-1; 7 positions match TRBD1. Germline V gene data show CDR1 as MGHRA and CDR2 as YSYEKL. J gave up 5 bases and V 0 bases, and 6 bases lay outside the gene matches. The CDR3 spans 15 residues. The CDR3 spells CASSQDQGGLTEAFF. CDR3 nucleotide sequence: TGCGCCAGCAGCCAAGATCAGGGGGGTCTGACTGAAGCTTTCTTT.

The rearrangement links TRBV7-8 to TRBJ2-5; 9 positions match TRBD1. The germline gives CDR1 SGHVS, CDR2 FQNEAQ. The CDR3 length is 19 residues. The trim removed 4 bases at V and 1 base at J, leaving 16 bases unmatched. CDR3 sequence reads: CASSSEIEGDRVLQETQYF. In nucleotides, the CDR3 is TGTGCCAGCAGCTCAGAAATAGAAGGGGACAGGGTCCTCCAAGAGACCCAGTACTTC.

This rearrangement joins TRBV5-4 to TRBJ2-7, with a possible D match to TRBD2 (5 bases). V dropped 4 bases and J dropped 1 base, with 12 bases sitting between them. The germline V gene has CDR1 SGHNT and CDR2 YYREEE (reference sequence). This CDR3 spans 14 amino acids. CDR3 residues: CASSRWGASYEQYF. CDR3 in DNA: TGTGCCAGCAGCCGCTGGGGAGCATCCTACGAGCAGTACTTC.

The V and J genes are TRBV7-3 and TRBJ2-1; 8 bases fit TRBD2. The ends lost 5 bases at V and 5 bases at J; junction bases unmatched: 14. This CDR3 contains 17 residues. Germline lookup yields CDR1 SGHTA and CDR2 FQGTGA. The CDR3 sequence is CASSPRRSGSIDNEQFF. As DNA, the CDR3 is TGTGCCAGCAGCCCTCGGAGGAGCGGGAGTATCGACAATGAGCAGTTCTTC.

The chain has TRBV7-2 and TRBJ2-3; 12 bases fit TRBD2. The CDR3 loop spans 17 amino acids. The V and J ends lost 5 bases and 2 bases, in that order; junction bases with no gene match: 8. Looked up from germline, CDR1 is SGHTA and CDR2 is FQGNSA. CDR3 sequence (DNA): TGTGCCAGCAGCATGACTAGCGGGAGATCTGCCACAGATACGCAGTATTTT. Protein sequence: CASSMTSGRSATDTQYF.